The entry below gives a single TCR beta chain sequence along with its context. Its specificity is not known. CD8 cells regarded as naive lacked CD45RO, were positively chosen for CCR7, and omitted terminally differentiated effector memory CD45RA+ cells. None of the donors, who were healthy HIV-negative adults, had recently had acute infections or vaccinations. This sample stems from a study of shared clonotypes between healthy human individuals. The study, taken as a whole, reports: Generally, estimated richness proved larger in naive subsets than it did in memory subsets. Some naive CD4 clonotypes, 4% to 6%, turned up in common across four donors.

Sequencing was performed with immunoSEQ multiplex PCR; in TCRdb, only in-frame clones are kept and a portion is missing. The data show about 590,000 clones, with 95% seen just once and 0.11% held by the top ten. The TCR comes from a woman aged 25-40 years in good health. The specimen was naive CD8+ T cells sorted from blood.

CDR3 amino acids: CASGLKNGRAGNQPQHF. Here the CDR3 DNA reads TGTGCTAGTGGTTTGAAGAACGGCAGGGCGGGCAATCAGCCCCAGCATTTT. The chain is built from TRBV12-5 and TRBJ1-5; tentative D call: TRBD1 (5 bases). The germline V gene encodes CDR1 LGHNT and CDR2 FRNRAP. V lost 2 bases and J 2 bases, leaving 16 bases between the germline ends. This CDR3 region has 17 residues.